A single sample is the source of the 11 T cell receptor beta chains below, sequenced in a study of CD8 T cells in ankylosing spondylitis. A single record per CDR3 protein comes from TCRdb applying MiXCR to the 5' RACE reads. Among approximately 130,000 distinct CDR3 sequences, approximately 9.9% were seen once, and the ten largest hold approximately 3.3%. Sample: blood, either unsorted or a sorted T cell fraction (not recorded which). These receptor sequences come from a male donor with ankylosing spondylitis or in good health (not recorded which).

For this clonotype: A single base separates this from a much larger clone, so it may be a read error. The missing conserved phenylalanine or tryptophan at the end of this CDR3 makes a read error likely. This rearrangement joins TRBV6-5 to TRBJ2-7, with D possibly being TRBD2 (7 bases). The CDR3 has 11 amino acids. Trimming removed 10 bases from V and 6 bases from J, with 13 bases in between. The germline V gene encodes CDR1 MNHEY and CDR2 SVGAGI. CDR3 sequence (DNA): TGTGCCACTTGGGGGGGCGTCGAGCAGTACCTC. The encoded protein is CATWGGVEQYL.

This clonotype was detected many times. This sequence joins TRBV6-5 and TRBJ2-5; the D is unclear. The CDR3 extends over 15 amino acids. Germline CDR1 MNHEY, CDR2 SVGAGI. V was clipped by 0 bases and J by 2 bases, with 10 bases between them. CDR3 nucleotide sequence: TGTGCCAGCAGTTACTCAATATGGCAGCAAGAGACCCAGTACTTC. This codes for CASSYSIWQQETQYF.

In this sample, this clonotype turned up a few times. The V gene is TRBV4-3, the J gene TRBJ1-6; D is undetermined. CDR1 is LGHNA and CDR2 is YSLEER in the germline V gene. V shed 0 bases and J shed 5 bases, with 17 bases lying between them. This CDR3 has 18 amino acids. The CDR3 loop reads CASSQDPSPGRNNSPLHF. In DNA, the CDR3 is TGCGCCAGCAGCCAAGATCCTTCCCCAGGACGGAATAATTCACCCCTCCACTTT.

In its sample, this clonotype was seen many times. CDR3 loop: CASSREQNTEAFF. CDR3 in DNA: TGTGCCAGCAGCCGGGAGCAGAACACTGAAGCTTTCTTT. This chain uses TRBV7-9 with TRBJ1-1; D is undetermined. The CDR3 length is 13 residues. Germline V lookup: CDR1 SEHNR, CDR2 FQNEAQ (reference sequence). V gave up 5 bases and J gave up 1 base, with 8 bases separating them.

This clonotype was observed at least ten times. The V call is TRBV20-1, the J call TRBJ1-2; a possible D gene is TRBD1 (5 bases). The CDR3 totals 12 residues. Per germline, CDR1 DFQATT and CDR2 SNEGSKA (reference sequence). V was cut by 4 bases and J by 5 bases, with 11 bases left in between. The CDR3 region is CSATRRQYGYTF. CDR3 DNA: TGCAGTGCTACGAGAAGACAGTATGGCTACACCTTC.

The rearrangement joins TRBV12-3 or TRBV12-4 to TRBJ2-7, with D unclear. V shed 6 bases and J shed 3 bases, with 9 bases lying between them. CDR3 length: 12 amino acids. The DNA for the CDR3 is TGTGCCAGCAGCCCGGTTGGCTACGAGCAGTACTTC. As protein: CASSPVGYEQYF.

This clonotype was counted between two and nine times. The V and J genes are TRBV15 and TRBJ2-3, with D possibly matching TRBD2 (6 bases). This CDR3 has 14 residues. V shed 0 bases and J shed 4 bases, with 8 bases lying between them. CDR1 is LNHNV, CDR2 YYDKDF, per germline (reference sequence). CDR3 sequence (DNA): TGTGCCACCAGCAGAGATCCTAGCGCAGATACGCAGTATTTT. This translates into CATSRDPSADTQYF.

This clonotype was observed at least ten times. The CDR3 nucleotides are TGTGCCAGCAGGAAGACAGGGGTCCCCGGGGAGCTGTTTTTT. It translates to CASRKTGVPGELFF. This chain connects TRBV6-2 or TRBV6-3 to TRBJ2-2; 8 nucleotides align to TRBD1. Germline V gene lookup returns CDR1 MNHEY and CDR2 SVGEGT. The CDR3 contains 14 residues. V lost 6 bases to trimming and J lost 6 bases; unmatched junction nucleotides: 6.

This clonotype was detected a few times. This rearrangement joins TRBV4-2 to TRBJ2-7, with 7 positions matching TRBD2. From germline, CDR1 is LGHNA and CDR2 YNFKEQ. The junction had 6 bases not matched to a gene; V was cut back by 1 base and J by 3 bases. The CDR3 sequence is 15 residues long. The CDR3 protein is CASSQVGGRGYEQYF. CDR3 nucleotides: TGTGCCAGCAGCCAAGTTGGGGGGAGGGGCTACGAGCAGTACTTC.

This clonotype was found many times. This chain joins TRBV5-1 and TRBJ2-2; 12 nucleotides match TRBD2. Germline V CDR1 and CDR2: SGHRS, YFSETQ. With 6 bases clipped from V and 2 bases from J, the junction kept 5 bases outside the gene matches. The CDR3 spans 16 residues. The CDR3 reads CASTTSGGVNTGELFF. The DNA of the CDR3 is TGCGCCAGCACGACTAGCGGGGGAGTTAACACCGGGGAGCTGTTTTTT.

This clonotype was observed at least ten times. The rearrangement joins TRBV28 to TRBJ1-6, with D unclear. V lost 6 bases, J lost 13 bases, and 13 bases lay in between. The CDR3 length is 12 residues. Germline CDR1 and CDR2: MDHEN and SYDVKM. CDR3 protein: CASSRDPKPLHF. CDR3 nucleotides: TGTGCCAGCAGCCGTGATCCAAAGCCCCTCCACTTT.